Following are 16 T cell receptor beta chains from one sample sequenced in a study of neurological immune-mediated disorders (dated by TCRdb to about 2019). Libraries were constructed by 5' RACE. The sequencer listed for this sample is Illumina HiSeq 2500. TCRdb reran the public reads through fastp at Q25 and MiXCR, keeping productive beta chains. Entries that share a CDR3 protein sequence are merged under the most common genes and DNA. The sample table holds around 41,000 distinct CDR3 sequences, of which more than 14% were seen once. 3% to 4.5% of the sample rests with the top ten. The sample taken for sequencing was CD4+ T cells from blood. The receptors were sampled from a woman in her sixties with HTLV-1-associated myelopathy (HAM/TSP).

The chain employs TRBV20-1 and TRBJ2-7; 11 nucleotides agree with TRBD2. The CDR3 loop spans 17 amino acids. V lost 0 bases to trimming and J lost 4 bases; unmatched junction nucleotides: 11. In germline, CDR1 is DFQATT, CDR2 SNEGSKA (reference sequence). This CDR3 reads CSARDFRLAGGVYEQYF. The CDR3 DNA follows: TGCAGTGCTAGAGATTTTAGGCTAGCGGGAGGTGTGTACGAGCAGTACTTC.

V is TRBV30 and J is TRBJ2-3; D possibly corresponds to TRBD2 (7 bases). This CDR3 region has 16 residues. V was cut by 0 bases and J by 4 bases, with 17 bases left in between. The germline V gene has CDR1 GTSNPN and CDR2 SVGIG (reference sequence). For the CDR3, the DNA is TGTGCCTGGAGTGTAGGGGGGGGGGATGGCGCAGATACGCAGTATTTT. It translates to CAWSVGGGDGADTQYF.

This clonotype was picked up many times. The chain uses TRBV4-1 and TRBJ2-1; a possible D gene is TRBD1 (6 bases). V lost 2 bases and J lost 10, with 15 bases in between. CDR3 length: 14 amino acids. Germline CDR1 and CDR2: MGHRA and YSYEKL. The CDR3 region has the DNA TGCGCCAGCAGCCAACAGTACAGGGACCGGGAGCAGTTCTTC. Protein product: CASSQQYRDREQFF.

This clonotype has a single count. In this CDR3 the conserved last residue, phenylalanine or tryptophan, is missing, so a read error is likely. For the CDR3, the DNA is TGTGACAGCAGCTTAGGAGTAAGCATCGGGTACGAGCAGTACTTA. Residues: CDSSLGVSIGYEQYL. The rearrangement links TRBV7-9 to TRBJ2-7; D gene unclear. Germline loops: CDR1 SEHNR, CDR2 FQNEAQ (reference sequence). The CDR3 loop spans 15 amino acids.

V and J are TRBV3-1 and TRBJ2-2; D uncertain. CDR3 length: 14 residues. Trimming took off 1 base at V and 5 bases at J, with 8 bases between the two ends. Germline CDR1 and CDR2: LGHDT and YNNKEL (reference sequence). The CDR3 sequence is CASSQGRRTGELFF. The DNA for the CDR3 is TGTGCCAGCAGCCAAGGGCGACGAACCGGGGAGCTGTTTTTT.

This clonotype was detected many times. The V call is TRBV20-1, the J call TRBJ2-1, with a weak D call TRBD1 (6 bases). The ends were cut back, 5 bases at V and 0 bases at J, with 17 bases in the middle. CDR1 and CDR2 (germline): DFQATT, SNEGSKA (reference sequence). The CDR3 is 16 residues long. As DNA, the CDR3 is TGCAGTGCTCCCCCAGGGGAACGGGTCTCCTACAATGAGCAGTTCTTC. This gives the protein CSAPPGERVSYNEQFF.

This clonotype occurred many times. The chain combines TRBV20-1 with TRBJ1-1; 7 bases line up with TRBD1. J gave up 5 bases and V 6 bases, and 9 bases lay outside the gene matches. The germline V gene has CDR1 DFQATT and CDR2 SNEGSKA (reference sequence). This CDR3 spans 13 amino acids. In DNA, the CDR3 is TGCAGTGCGCGACAGGGAATCATTACTGAAGCTTTCTTT. As protein: CSARQGIITEAFF.

This clonotype was observed at least ten times. The rearrangement links TRBV11-2 to TRBJ2-5; D possibly corresponds to TRBD2 (6 bases). This CDR3 is 12 amino acids long. Germline CDR1 is SGHAT and CDR2 is FQNNGV. Trimming removed 7 bases from V and 5 bases from J, with 11 bases in between. The CDR3 sequence: CASTRAGETQYF. CDR3 nucleotide sequence: TGTGCCAGCACCCGGGCGGGGGAGACCCAGTACTTC.

This clonotype was observed at least ten times. V gene TRBV27 combines with J gene TRBJ1-1, with D possibly TRBD1 on 5 matching bases. This CDR3 has 14 amino acids. The germline V and J ends were trimmed by 9 bases and 0 bases, with 14 bases remaining between them. Germline V gene data show CDR1 as MNHEY and CDR2 as SMNVEV (reference sequence). The CDR3 loop is CASGGKLMNTEAFF. Here the CDR3 DNA reads TGTGCCAGTGGGGGAAAGCTGATGAACACTGAAGCTTTCTTT.

The chain links TRBV29-1 to TRBJ1-1; no clear D gene. CDR3 length equals 14 residues. V lost 4 bases, J lost 1 base, and 13 bases lay in between. The germline V gene has CDR1 SQVTM and CDR2 ANQGSEA. CDR3 amino acids: CSVGVDARNTEAFF. The CDR3 DNA reads TGCAGCGTTGGCGTGGACGCCCGGAACACTGAAGCTTTCTTT.

The chain combines TRBV10-3 with TRBJ2-5, with 9 bases that match TRBD2. The CDR3 consists of 14 residues. Germline-derived CDR1 and CDR2 are ENHRY and SYGVKD. The V segment lost 6 bases and the J segment 3 bases; nucleotides outside the gene matches: 5. The CDR3 region has the DNA TGTGCCATCAGCAGCGGGGGGTTAGAAGAGACCCAGTACTTC. Protein product: CAISSGGLEETQYF.

This clonotype was counted ten times or more. CDR3 nucleotides: TGCAGCGTTGTCGGGGTAGCGGGGGGGGGCGACACAGATACGCAGTATTTT. Protein: CSVVGVAGGGDTDTQYF. The genes are TRBV29-1 and TRBJ2-3; 11 nucleotides agree with TRBD2. Germline CDR1 reads SQVTM; CDR2 reads ANQGSEA. Germline trimming cut 4 bases from V and 2 bases from J; bases unmatched to any gene: 11. This CDR3 region has 17 residues.

At least ten counts were recorded for this clonotype. The rearrangement links TRBV20-1 to TRBJ2-3, with 11 bases lining up with TRBD1. CDR1 is DFQATT and CDR2 is SNEGSKA in the germline V gene (reference sequence). This CDR3 is 15 amino acids long. Losses at the gene ends were 6 bases for V and 2 bases for J; bases not matched to a gene: 7. The CDR3 reads CSAAGTGGFTDTQYF. The CDR3 DNA is TGCAGTGCCGCCGGGACAGGGGGTTTCACAGATACGCAGTATTTT.

This clonotype was seen a handful of times. The chain joins TRBV30 to TRBJ2-5; 7 bases line up with TRBD2. Trimming took 4 bases from V and 6 from J; bases not matched to a gene: 20. The CDR3 has 17 residues. The germline gives CDR1 GTSNPN, CDR2 SVGIG (reference sequence). In nucleotides, the CDR3 is TGTGCCTGGACTCGAGAGCGGGGAGGGGAAGCGATAAAGACCCAGTACTTC. Encoded protein: CAWTRERGGEAIKTQYF.

This clonotype was detected many times. The CDR3 here is CASSLLQGGNEQFF. The DNA of the CDR3 is TGTGCCAGCAGCCTCCTCCAGGGGGGGAATGAGCAGTTCTTC. The chain joins TRBV3-1 to TRBJ2-1; possibly TRBD1 or TRBD2 for D (7 bases each). The germline CDR1 and CDR2 sequences are LGHDT and YNNKEL (reference sequence). V shed 4 bases and J shed 7 bases, with 14 bases lying between them. The CDR3 loop spans 14 amino acids.

The J gene is TRBJ1-3, the V gene TRBV20-1; tentative D call: TRBD1 (5 bases). With 3 bases removed from V and 7 bases from J, the gap between germline ends came to 13 bases. The CDR3 runs 13 residues. Germline V gene data show CDR1 as DFQATT and CDR2 as SNEGSKA (reference sequence). In nucleotides, the CDR3 is TGCAGTGCTAGCGGGGCCGGGGAGAACACCATATATTTT. The encoded protein is CSASGAGENTIYF.